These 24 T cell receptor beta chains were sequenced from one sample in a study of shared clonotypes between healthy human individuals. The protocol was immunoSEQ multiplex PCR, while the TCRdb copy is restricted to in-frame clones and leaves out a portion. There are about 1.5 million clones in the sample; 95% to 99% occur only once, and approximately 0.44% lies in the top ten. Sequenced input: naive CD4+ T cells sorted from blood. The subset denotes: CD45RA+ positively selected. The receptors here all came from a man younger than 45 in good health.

Here the CDR3 DNA reads TGTGCCAGCAGTTACGAGGCGCCCGGGGAGCTGTTTTTT. Its translation: CASSYEAPGELFF. This chain links TRBV6-5 with TRBJ2-2; no clear D gene. Germline lookup yields CDR1 MNHEY and CDR2 SVGAGI. The V end lost 2 bases, the J end lost 6 bases, and 7 bases lay between the germline ends. The CDR3 runs to 13 residues.

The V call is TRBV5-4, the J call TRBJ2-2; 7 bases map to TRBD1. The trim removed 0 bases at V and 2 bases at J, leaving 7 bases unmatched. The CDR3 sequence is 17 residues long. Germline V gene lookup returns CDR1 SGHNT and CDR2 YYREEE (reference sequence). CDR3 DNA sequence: TGTGCCAGCAGCTTGGAGTCCACAGGGGCCAACACCGGGGAGCTGTTTTTT. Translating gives CASSLESTGANTGELFF.

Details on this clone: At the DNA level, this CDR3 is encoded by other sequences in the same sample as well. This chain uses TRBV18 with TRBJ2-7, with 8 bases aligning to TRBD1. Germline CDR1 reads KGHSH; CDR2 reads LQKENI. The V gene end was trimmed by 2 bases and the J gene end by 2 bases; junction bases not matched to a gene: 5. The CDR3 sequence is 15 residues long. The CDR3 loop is CASSPLGQGPYEQYF. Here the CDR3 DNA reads TGTGCCAGCTCACCATTAGGACAGGGACCCTACGAGCAGTACTTC.

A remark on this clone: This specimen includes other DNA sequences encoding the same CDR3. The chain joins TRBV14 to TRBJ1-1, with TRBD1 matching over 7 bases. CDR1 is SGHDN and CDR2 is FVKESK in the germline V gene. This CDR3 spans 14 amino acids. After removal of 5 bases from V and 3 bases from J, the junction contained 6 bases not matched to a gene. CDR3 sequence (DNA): TGTGCCAGCAGCAAGGGGGCTGGGTACACTGAAGCTTTCTTT. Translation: CASSKGAGYTEAFF. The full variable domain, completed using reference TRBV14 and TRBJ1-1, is EAGVTQFPSHSVIEKGQTVTLRCDPISGHDNLYWYRRVMGKEIKFLLHFVKESKQDESGMPNNRFLAERTGGTYSTLKVQPAELEDSGVYFCASSKGAGYTEAFFGQGTRLTVV.

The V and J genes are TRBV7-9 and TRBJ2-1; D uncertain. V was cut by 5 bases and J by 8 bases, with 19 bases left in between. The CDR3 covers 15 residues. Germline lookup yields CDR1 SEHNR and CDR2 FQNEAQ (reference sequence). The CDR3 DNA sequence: TGTGCCAGCAGCCTACCCCTCGCTACTACGCATGAGCAGTTCTTC. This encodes CASSLPLATTHEQFF.

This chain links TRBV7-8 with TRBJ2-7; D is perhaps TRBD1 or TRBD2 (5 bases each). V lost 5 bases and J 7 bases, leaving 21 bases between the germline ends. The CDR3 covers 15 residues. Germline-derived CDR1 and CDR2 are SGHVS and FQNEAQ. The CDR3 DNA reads TGTGCCAGCAGCCAGGGACGACAGTCGCTCGAAGAGCAGTACTTC. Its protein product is CASSQGRQSLEEQYF.

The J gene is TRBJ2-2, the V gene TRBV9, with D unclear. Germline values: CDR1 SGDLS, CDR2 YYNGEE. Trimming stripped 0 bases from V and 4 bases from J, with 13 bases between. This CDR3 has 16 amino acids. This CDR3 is CASSVGPQVGTGELFF. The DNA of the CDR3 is TGTGCCAGCAGCGTAGGACCGCAGGTGGGCACCGGGGAGCTGTTTTTT.

Here the CDR3 reads CASSPGHVYQETQYF. The CDR3 DNA reads as TGTGCCAGCAGTCCCGGACACGTATACCAAGAGACCCAGTACTTC. This rearrangement joins TRBV11-2 to TRBJ2-5; D possibly corresponds to TRBD1 (5 bases). The CDR3 is 15 amino acids. Deletions cut 6 bases from V and 0 bases from J, with 14 bases between. CDR1 and CDR2 from the germline V gene are SGHAT and FQNNGV.

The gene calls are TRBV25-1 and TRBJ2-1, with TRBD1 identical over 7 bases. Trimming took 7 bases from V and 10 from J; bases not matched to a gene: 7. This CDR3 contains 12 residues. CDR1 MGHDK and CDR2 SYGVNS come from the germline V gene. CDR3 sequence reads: CASTRQGLEQFF. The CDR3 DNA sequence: TGTGCCAGCACCAGACAGGGCCTCGAGCAGTTCTTC.

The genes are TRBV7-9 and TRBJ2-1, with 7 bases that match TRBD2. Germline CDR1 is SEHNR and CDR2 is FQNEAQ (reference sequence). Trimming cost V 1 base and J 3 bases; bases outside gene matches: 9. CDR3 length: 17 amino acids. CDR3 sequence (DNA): TGTGCCAGCAGCTTAGGTCGCCTAGCGGCCAGCTACAATGAGCAGTTCTTC. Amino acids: CASSLGRLAASYNEQFF.

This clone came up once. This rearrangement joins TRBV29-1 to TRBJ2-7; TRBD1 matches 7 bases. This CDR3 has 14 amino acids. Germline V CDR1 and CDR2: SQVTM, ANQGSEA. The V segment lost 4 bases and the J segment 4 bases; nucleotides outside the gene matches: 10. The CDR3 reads CSVGVTGWGYEQYF. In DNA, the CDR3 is TGCAGCGTTGGGGTGACAGGGTGGGGATACGAGCAGTACTTC.

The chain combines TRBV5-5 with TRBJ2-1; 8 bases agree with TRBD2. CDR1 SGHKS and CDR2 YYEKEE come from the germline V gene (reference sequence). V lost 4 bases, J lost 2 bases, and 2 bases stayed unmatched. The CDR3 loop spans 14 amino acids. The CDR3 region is CASSQGLAYNEQFF. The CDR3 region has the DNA TGTGCCAGCAGCCAGGGACTAGCCTACAATGAGCAGTTCTTC.

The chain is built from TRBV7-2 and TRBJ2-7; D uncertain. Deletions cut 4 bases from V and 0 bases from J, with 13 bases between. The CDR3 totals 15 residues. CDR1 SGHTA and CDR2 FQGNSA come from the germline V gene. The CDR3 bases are TGTGCCAGCAGCTCCCATTCAACGAGCTCCTACGAGCAGTACTTC. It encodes CASSSHSTSSYEQYF.

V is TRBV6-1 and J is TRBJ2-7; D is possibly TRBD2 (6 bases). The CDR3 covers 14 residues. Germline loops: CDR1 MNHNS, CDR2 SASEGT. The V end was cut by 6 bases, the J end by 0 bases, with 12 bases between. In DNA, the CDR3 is TGTGCCAGCAGCCGGGACTTGGCCTCCTACGAGCAGTACTTC. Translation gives CASSRDLASYEQYF.

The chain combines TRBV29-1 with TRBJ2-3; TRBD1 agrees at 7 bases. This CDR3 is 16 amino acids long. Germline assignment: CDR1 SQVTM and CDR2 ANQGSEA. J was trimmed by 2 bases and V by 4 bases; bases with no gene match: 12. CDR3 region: CSVAHTGAKYTDTQYF. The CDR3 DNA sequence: TGCAGCGTTGCCCATACAGGGGCAAAATACACAGATACGCAGTATTTT.

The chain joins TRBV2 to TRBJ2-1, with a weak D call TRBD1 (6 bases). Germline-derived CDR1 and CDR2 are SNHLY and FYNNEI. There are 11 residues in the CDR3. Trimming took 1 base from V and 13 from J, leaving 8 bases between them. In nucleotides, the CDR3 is TGTGCCAGCAGTGAAGAGGGGGACCAGTTCTTC. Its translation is CASSEEGDQFF.

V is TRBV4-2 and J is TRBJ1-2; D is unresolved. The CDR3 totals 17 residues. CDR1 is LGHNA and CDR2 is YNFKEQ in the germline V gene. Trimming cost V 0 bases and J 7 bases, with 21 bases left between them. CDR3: CASSQDDLGGWSRGYTF. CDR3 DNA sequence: TGTGCCAGCAGCCAAGACGATTTGGGAGGCTGGTCCCGTGGCTACACCTTC.

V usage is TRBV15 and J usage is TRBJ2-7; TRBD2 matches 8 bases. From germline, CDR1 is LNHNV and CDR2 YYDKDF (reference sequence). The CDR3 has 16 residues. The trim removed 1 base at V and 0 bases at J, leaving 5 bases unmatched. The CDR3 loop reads CATSRGRSGSSYEQYF. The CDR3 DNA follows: TGTGCCACCAGCAGAGGACGGAGCGGGAGCTCCTACGAGCAGTACTTC.

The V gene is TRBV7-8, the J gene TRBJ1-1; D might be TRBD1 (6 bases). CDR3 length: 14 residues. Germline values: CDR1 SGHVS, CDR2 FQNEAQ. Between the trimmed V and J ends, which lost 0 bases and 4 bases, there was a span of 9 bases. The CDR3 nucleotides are TGTGCCAGCAGCTTAGCACAGGGAGGCACTGAAGCTTTCTTT. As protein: CASSLAQGGTEAFF.

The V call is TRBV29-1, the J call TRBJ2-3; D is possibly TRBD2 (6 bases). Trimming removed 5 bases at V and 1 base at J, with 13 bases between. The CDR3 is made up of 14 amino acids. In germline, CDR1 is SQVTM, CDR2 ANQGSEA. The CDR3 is CSVSGASGTDTQYF. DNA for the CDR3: TGCAGCGTTTCGGGAGCCAGCGGCACAGATACGCAGTATTTT.

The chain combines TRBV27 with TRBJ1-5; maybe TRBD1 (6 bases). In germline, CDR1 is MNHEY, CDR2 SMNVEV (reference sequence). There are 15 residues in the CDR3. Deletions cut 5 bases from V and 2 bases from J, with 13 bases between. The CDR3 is CASSTRGGGNQPQHF. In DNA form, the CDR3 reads TGTGCCAGCAGTACAAGGGGGGGTGGCAATCAGCCCCAGCATTTT.

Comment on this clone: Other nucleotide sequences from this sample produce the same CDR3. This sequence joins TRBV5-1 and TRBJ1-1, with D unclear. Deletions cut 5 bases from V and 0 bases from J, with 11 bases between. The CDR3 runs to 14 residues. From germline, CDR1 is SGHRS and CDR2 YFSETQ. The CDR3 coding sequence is TGCGCCAGCAGTCCGGGAGCCCTGAACACTGAAGCTTTCTTT. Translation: CASSPGALNTEAFF.

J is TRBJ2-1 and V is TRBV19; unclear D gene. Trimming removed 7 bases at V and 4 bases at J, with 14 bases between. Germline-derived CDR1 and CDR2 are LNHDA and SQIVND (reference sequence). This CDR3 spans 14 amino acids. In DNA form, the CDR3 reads TGTGCCAGTAAGTCGGCTAGATCTTACAATGAGCAGTTCTTC. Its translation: CASKSARSYNEQFF.

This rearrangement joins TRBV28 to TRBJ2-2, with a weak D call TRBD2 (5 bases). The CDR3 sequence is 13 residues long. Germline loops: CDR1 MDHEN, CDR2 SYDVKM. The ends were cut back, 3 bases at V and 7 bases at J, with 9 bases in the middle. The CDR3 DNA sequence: TGTGCCAGCAGTTTGTGGGAGAGCGGGGAGCTGTTTTTT. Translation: CASSLWESGELFF.